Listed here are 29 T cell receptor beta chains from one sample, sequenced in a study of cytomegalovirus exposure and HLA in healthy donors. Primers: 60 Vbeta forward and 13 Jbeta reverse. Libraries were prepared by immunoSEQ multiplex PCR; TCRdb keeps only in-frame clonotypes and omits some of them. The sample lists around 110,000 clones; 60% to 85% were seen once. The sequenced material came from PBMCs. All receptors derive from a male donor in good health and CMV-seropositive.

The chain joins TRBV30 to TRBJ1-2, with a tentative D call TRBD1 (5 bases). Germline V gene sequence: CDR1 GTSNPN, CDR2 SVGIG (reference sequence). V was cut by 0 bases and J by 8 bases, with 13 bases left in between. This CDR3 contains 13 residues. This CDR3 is CAWSVETEKGYTF. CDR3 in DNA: TGTGCCTGGAGTGTTGAGACAGAAAAAGGCTACACCTTC.

The CDR3 loop reads CASTQGQSVHEQYF. Written as DNA, the CDR3 is TGCGCCAGCACACAGGGACAGTCCGTCCACGAGCAGTACTTC. The chain joins TRBV5-1 to TRBJ2-7; TRBD1 matches 7 bases. The length of the CDR3 is 14 residues. CDR1 and CDR2 from the germline V gene are SGHRS and YFSETQ. V trimming: 6 bases; J trimming: 5 bases; junction bases outside the gene matches: 11.

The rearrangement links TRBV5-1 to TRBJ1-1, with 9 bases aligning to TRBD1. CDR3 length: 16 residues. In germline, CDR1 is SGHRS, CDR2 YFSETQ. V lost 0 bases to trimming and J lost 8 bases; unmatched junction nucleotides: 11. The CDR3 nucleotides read TGCGCCAGCAGCTTGGGAGGTACAGGGGGCTTTCCCGAAGCTTTCTTT. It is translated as CASSLGGTGGFPEAFF. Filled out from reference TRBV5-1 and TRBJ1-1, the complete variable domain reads KAGVTQTPRYLIKTRGQQVTLSCSPISGHRSVSWYQQTPGQGLQFLFEYFSETQRNKGNFPGRFSGRQFSNSRSEMNVSTLELGDSALYLCASSLGGTGGFPEAFFGQGTRLTVV.

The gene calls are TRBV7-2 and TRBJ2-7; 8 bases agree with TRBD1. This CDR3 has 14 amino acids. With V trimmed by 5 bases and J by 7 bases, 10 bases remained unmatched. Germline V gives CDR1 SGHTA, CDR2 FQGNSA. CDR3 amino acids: CASSLQQGVGEQYF. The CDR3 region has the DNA TGTGCCAGCAGCCTCCAACAGGGGGTCGGGGAGCAGTACTTC. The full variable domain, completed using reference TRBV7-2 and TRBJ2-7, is GAGVSQSPSNKVTEKGKDVELRCDPISGHTALYWYRQSLGQGLEFLIYFQGNSAPDKSGLPSDRFSAERTGGSVSTLTIQRTQQEDSAVYLCASSLQQGVGEQYFGPGTRLTVT.

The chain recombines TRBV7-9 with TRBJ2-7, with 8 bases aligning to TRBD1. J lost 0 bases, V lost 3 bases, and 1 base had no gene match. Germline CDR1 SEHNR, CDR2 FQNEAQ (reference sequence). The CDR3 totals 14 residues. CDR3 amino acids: CASSFGQGSYEQYF. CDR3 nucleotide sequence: TGTGCCAGCAGCTTCGGACAGGGCTCCTACGAGCAGTACTTC.

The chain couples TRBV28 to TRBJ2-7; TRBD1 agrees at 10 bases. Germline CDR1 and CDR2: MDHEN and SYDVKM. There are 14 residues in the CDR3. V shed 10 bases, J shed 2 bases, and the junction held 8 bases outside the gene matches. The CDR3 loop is CATKRQGATYEQYF. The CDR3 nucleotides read TGTGCCACCAAAAGACAGGGGGCGACCTACGAGCAGTACTTC.

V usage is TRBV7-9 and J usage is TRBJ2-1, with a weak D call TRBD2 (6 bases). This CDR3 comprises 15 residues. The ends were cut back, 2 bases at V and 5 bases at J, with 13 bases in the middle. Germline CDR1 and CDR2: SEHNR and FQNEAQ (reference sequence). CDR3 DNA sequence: TGTGCCAGCAGCTTATCCCTAGCGAGTAACAATGAGCAGTTCTTC. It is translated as CASSLSLASNNEQFF.

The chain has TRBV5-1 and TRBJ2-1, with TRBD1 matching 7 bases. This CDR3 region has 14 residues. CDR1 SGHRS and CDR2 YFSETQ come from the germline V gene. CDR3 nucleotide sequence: TGCGCTTCCCAGGGGGTGGGTCTTTACAATGAGCAGTTCTTC. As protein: CASQGVGLYNEQFF. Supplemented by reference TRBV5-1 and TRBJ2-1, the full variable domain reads KAGVTQTPRYLIKTRGQQVTLSCSPISGHRSVSWYQQTPGQGLQFLFEYFSETQRNKGNFPGRFSGRQFSNSRSEMNVSTLELGDSALYLCASQGVGLYNEQFFGPGTRLTVL.

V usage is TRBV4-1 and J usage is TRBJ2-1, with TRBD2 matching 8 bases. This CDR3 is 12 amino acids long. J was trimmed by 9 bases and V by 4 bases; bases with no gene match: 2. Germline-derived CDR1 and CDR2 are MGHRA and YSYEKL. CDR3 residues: CASSLSGIEQFF. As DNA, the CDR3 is TGCGCCAGCAGCCTTAGCGGGATTGAGCAGTTCTTC.

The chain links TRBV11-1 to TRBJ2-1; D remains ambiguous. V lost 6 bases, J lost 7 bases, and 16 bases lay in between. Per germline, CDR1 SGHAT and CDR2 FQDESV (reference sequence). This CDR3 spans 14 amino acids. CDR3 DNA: TGTGCCAGCAGACCATCCGGAAGCGTTAATGAGCAGTTCTTC. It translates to CASRPSGSVNEQFF. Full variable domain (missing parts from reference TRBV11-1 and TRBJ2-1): EAEVAQSPRYKITEKSQAVAFWCDPISGHATLYWYRQILGQGPELLVQFQDESVVDDSQLPKDRFSAERLKGVDSTLKIQPAELGDSAMYLCASRPSGSVNEQFFGPGTRLTVL.

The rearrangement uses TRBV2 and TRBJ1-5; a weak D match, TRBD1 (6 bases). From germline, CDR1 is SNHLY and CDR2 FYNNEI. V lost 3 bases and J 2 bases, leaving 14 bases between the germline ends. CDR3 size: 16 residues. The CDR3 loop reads CASSDETGKGNQPQHF. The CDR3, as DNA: TGTGCCAGCAGTGATGAGACAGGAAAGGGCAATCAGCCCCAGCATTTT.

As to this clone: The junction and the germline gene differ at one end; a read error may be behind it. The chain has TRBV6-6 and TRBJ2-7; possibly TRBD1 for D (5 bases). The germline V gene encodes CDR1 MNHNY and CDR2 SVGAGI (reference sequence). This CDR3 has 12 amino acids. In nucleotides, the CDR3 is TGTGCCAGCAGTAGCTCAGGGTACGAGCGGTACTTC. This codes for CASSSSGYERYF.

The chain's CDR3 is CASSLGGQGINTIYF. CDR3 sequence (DNA): TGTGCCAGCAGTTTAGGTGGACAGGGGATAAACACCATATATTTT. The chain combines TRBV27 with TRBJ1-3, with 9 bases that match TRBD1. The CDR3 extends over 15 amino acids. With 2 bases clipped from V and 6 bases from J, the junction kept 5 bases outside the gene matches. Germline loops: CDR1 MNHEY, CDR2 SMNVEV (reference sequence).

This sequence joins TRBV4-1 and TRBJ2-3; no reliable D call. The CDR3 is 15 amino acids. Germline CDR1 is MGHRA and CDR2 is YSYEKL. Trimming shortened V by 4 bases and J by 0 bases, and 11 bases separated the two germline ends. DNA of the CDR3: TGCGCCAGCAGCCCGACTGACCGGAGCACAGATACGCAGTATTTT. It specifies CASSPTDRSTDTQYF.

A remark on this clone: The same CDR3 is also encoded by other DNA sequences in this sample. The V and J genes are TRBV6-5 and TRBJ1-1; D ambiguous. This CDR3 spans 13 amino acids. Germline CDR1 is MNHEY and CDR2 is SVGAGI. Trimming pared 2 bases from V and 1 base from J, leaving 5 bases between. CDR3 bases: TGTGCCAGCAGTTACGGGCGGAACACTGAAGCTTTCTTT. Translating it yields CASSYGRNTEAFF.

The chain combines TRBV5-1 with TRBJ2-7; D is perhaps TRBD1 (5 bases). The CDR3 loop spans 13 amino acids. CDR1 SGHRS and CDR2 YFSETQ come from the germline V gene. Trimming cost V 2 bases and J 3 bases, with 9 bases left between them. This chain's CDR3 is CASSFRVDYEQYF. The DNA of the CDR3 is TGCGCCAGCAGCTTCAGGGTAGACTACGAGCAGTACTTC.

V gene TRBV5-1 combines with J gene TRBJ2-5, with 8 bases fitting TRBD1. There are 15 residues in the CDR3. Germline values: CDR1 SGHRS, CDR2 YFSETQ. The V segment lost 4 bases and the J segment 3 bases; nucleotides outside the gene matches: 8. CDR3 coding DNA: TGCGCCAGCAGCCCCACAGGGGGGCCAGAAGAGACCCAGTACTTC. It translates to CASSPTGGPEETQYF.

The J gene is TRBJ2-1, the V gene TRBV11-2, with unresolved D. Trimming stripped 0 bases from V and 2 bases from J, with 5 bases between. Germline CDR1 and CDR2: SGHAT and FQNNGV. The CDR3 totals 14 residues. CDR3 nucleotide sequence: TGTGCCAGCAGCTTAGATGTCGCCTACAATGAGCAGTTCTTC. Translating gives CASSLDVAYNEQFF.

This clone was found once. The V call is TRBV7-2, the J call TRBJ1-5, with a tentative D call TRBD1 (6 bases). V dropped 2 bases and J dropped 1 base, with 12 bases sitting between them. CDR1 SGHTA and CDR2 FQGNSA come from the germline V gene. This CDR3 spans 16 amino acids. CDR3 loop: CASSLLPRGSNQPQHF. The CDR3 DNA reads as TGTGCCAGCAGCTTATTACCCAGGGGCAGCAATCAGCCCCAGCATTTT.

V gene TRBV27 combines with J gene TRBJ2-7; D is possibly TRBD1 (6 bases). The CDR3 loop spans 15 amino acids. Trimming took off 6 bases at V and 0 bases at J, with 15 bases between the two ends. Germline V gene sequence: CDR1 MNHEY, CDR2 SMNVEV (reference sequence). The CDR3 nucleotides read TGTGCCAGCAGCCGAGAAAGGGGGTACTCCTACGAGCAGTACTTC. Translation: CASSRERGYSYEQYF.

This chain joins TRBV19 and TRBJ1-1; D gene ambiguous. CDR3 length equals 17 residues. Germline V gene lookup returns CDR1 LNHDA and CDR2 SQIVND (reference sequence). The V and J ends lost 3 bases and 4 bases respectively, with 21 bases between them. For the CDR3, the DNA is TGTGCCAGTAGTATTATCCCCCTCCAGGAGGGTAGCACTGAAGCTTTCTTT. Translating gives CASSIIPLQEGSTEAFF.

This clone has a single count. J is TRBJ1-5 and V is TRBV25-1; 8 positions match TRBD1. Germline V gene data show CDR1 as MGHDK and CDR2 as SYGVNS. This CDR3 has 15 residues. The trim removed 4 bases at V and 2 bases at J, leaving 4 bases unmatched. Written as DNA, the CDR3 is TGTGCCAGCAGTGCCAGGGGGCTAGGCAATCAGCCCCAGCATTTT. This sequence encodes CASSARGLGNQPQHF.

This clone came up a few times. The CDR3 loop reads CSVEDFFLRESAEAFF. The CDR3 nucleotides are TGCAGCGTTGAAGATTTTTTCCTCAGGGAATCGGCTGAAGCTTTCTTT. The rearrangement joins TRBV29-1 to TRBJ1-1, with D maybe TRBD1 (5 bases). Germline assignment: CDR1 SQVTM and CDR2 ANQGSEA. The CDR3 extends over 16 amino acids. V was pared by 0 bases and J by 6 bases, with 20 bases between. The full variable domain, its missing parts supplied by reference TRBV29-1 and TRBJ1-1, is SAVISQKPSRDICQRGTSLTIQCQVDSQVTMMFWYRQQPGQSLTLIATANQGSEATYESGFVIDKFPISRPNLTFSTLTVSNMSPEDSSIYLCSVEDFFLRESAEAFFGQGTRLTVV.

DNA for the CDR3: TGTGCCAGTTCCCCCCTTCCGGTCAACCAAGAGACCCAGTACTTC. The encoded protein is CASSPLPVNQETQYF. This chain uses TRBV18 with TRBJ2-5; D is unresolved. Between the trimmed V and J ends, which lost 9 bases and 0 bases, there was a span of 17 bases. Germline lookup yields CDR1 KGHSH and CDR2 LQKENI. CDR3 size: 15 residues.

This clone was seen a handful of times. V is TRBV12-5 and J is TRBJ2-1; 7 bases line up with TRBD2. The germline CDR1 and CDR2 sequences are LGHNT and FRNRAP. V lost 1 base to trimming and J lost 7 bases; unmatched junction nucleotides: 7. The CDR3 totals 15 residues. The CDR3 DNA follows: TGTGCTAGTGGTTTGGCCCTAGGGCGGGAGAATGAGCAGTTCTTC. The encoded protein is CASGLALGRENEQFF.

The chain's CDR3 is CASSPTGGLANEKLFF. For the CDR3, the DNA is TGTGCCAGCTCCCCGACAGGGGGGTTGGCTAATGAAAAACTGTTTTTT. The chain is built from TRBV18 and TRBJ1-4, with 9 bases identical to TRBD1. V trimming: 6 bases; J trimming: 3 bases; junction bases outside the gene matches: 8. From germline, CDR1 is KGHSH and CDR2 LQKENI. This CDR3 spans 16 amino acids.

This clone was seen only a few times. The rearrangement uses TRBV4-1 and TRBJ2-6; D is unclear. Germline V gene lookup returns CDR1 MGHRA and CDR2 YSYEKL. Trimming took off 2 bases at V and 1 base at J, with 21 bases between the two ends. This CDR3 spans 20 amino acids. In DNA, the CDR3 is TGCGCCAGCAGCCAATTTGCTCTCAGCGTCACCTTATCTGGGGCCAACGTCCTGACTTTC. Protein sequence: CASSQFALSVTLSGANVLTF.

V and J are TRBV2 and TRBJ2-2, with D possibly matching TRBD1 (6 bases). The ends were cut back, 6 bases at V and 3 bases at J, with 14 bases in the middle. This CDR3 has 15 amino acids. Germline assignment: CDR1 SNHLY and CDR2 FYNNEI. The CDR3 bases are TGTGCCAGCAGCAGGGGCCAGTGGGACACCGGGGAGCTGTTTTTT. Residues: CASSRGQWDTGELFF.

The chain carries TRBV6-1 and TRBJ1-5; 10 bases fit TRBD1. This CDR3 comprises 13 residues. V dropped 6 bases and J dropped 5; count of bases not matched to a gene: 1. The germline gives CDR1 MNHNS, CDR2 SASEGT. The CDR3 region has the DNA TGTGCCAGCAGGGACAGGGGGGATCAGCCCCAGCATTTT. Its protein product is CASRDRGDQPQHF.